These 11 T cell receptor beta chains originate from one sample sequenced in a study of T cell responses to AZD1222 COVID-19 vaccine. Produced via immunoSEQ multiplex PCR; TCRdb's table is partial and in-frame only. The sample yields 150,000 to 200,000 clones, around 90% seen once. The sequencing used peripheral blood, collected on day 0 of AZD1222 vaccination. The receptors were sampled from an adult in good health.

The chain employs TRBV2 and TRBJ1-3; no reliable D call. The CDR3 sequence is 17 residues long. V was clipped by 2 bases and J by 0 bases, with 14 bases between them. The germline gives CDR1 SNHLY, CDR2 FYNNEI. The CDR3 loop reads CASSERIGVISGNTIYF. The CDR3, as DNA: TGTGCCAGCAGTGAAAGGATTGGGGTGATCTCTGGAAACACCATATATTTT.

The chain recombines TRBV7-2 with TRBJ2-3; D tentatively reads TRBD1 or TRBD2 (7 bases each). V gave up 2 bases and J gave up 4 bases, with 13 bases separating them. The CDR3 loop spans 15 amino acids. Germline V gives CDR1 SGHTA, CDR2 FQGNSA. CDR3 sequence reads: CASSLSGGGADTQYF. The CDR3 DNA reads as TGTGCCAGCAGCTTATCAGGGGGGGGCGCAGATACGCAGTATTTT.

The CDR3 bases are TGTGCCACCAGCAGGTTCAGGACTAGCAATGAGCAGTTCTTC. Translating gives CATSRFRTSNEQFF. This sequence joins TRBV15 and TRBJ2-1; 7 bases are a match to TRBD2. Germline CDR1 LNHNV, CDR2 YYDKDF (reference sequence). CDR3 length equals 14 residues. J lost 6 bases, V lost 3 bases, and 5 bases had no gene match.

The chain combines TRBV5-1 with TRBJ1-6; TRBD1 matches 7 bases. Germline loops: CDR1 SGHRS, CDR2 YFSETQ. The V and J ends lost 4 bases and 10 bases, in that order; junction bases with no gene match: 8. This CDR3 has 14 residues. The CDR3 loop is CASSKGGAVSPLHF. CDR3 DNA sequence: TGCGCCAGCAGCAAAGGGGGCGCGGTCTCACCCCTCCACTTT.

This chain uses TRBV5-4 with TRBJ1-1; no definite D call. This CDR3 is built from 14 residues. V was shortened by 0 bases and J by 5 bases, with 11 bases between the two germline ends. CDR1 is SGHNT and CDR2 is YYREEE in the germline V gene (reference sequence). CDR3 residues: CASSLGRRETEAFF. DNA for the CDR3: TGTGCCAGCAGCTTGGGACGTAGGGAGACTGAAGCTTTCTTT.

The sample holds a few counts of this clone. The chain uses TRBV9 and TRBJ1-3; D not certain. Trimming left V 7 bases short and J 4 bases short, with 9 bases between. This CDR3 has 12 residues. From germline, CDR1 is SGDLS and CDR2 YYNGEE. As DNA, the CDR3 is TGTGCCAGCTCAGAGGTAGGAAACACCATATATTTT. The encoded protein is CASSEVGNTIYF.

The CDR3, as DNA: TGTGCCAGCAGCCTACGGGTGCGGGCGCCGATTAACTATGGCTACACCTTC. This encodes CASSLRVRAPINYGYTF. The genes are TRBV28 and TRBJ1-2; the D is unclear. The CDR3 totals 17 residues. V gave up 6 bases and J gave up 1 base, with 21 bases separating them. Germline-derived CDR1 and CDR2 are MDHEN and SYDVKM.

The chain couples TRBV18 to TRBJ2-7; 7 positions agree with TRBD1. V trimming: 4 bases; J trimming: 3 bases; junction bases outside the gene matches: 9. Looked up from germline, CDR1 is KGHSH and CDR2 is LQKENI. This CDR3 comprises 15 residues. For the CDR3, the DNA is TGTGCCAGCTCACAACAGGGGAGAGGGCTCTACGAGCAGTACTTC. This translates into CASSQQGRGLYEQYF.

This clone was detected a few times. This sequence joins TRBV4-1 and TRBJ1-1, with D unresolved. Germline CDR1 reads MGHRA; CDR2 reads YSYEKL. V was shortened by 4 bases and J by 0 bases, with 9 bases between the two germline ends. This CDR3 has 14 amino acids. In DNA form, the CDR3 reads TGCGCCAGCAGCCCCGTCGGACTGAACACTGAAGCTTTCTTT. This codes for CASSPVGLNTEAFF.

The V call is TRBV6-5, the J call TRBJ1-6, with 9 bases that match TRBD1. Germline V gene data show CDR1 as MNHEY and CDR2 as SVGAGI. Trimming removed 10 bases from V and 8 bases from J; junction bases left unmatched: 3. CDR3 size: 12 residues. This CDR3 is CATGTGYSPLHF. CDR3 DNA sequence: TGTGCCACAGGGACAGGGTATTCACCCCTCCACTTT.

V is TRBV27 and J is TRBJ1-4; TRBD1 matches 9 bases. From germline, CDR1 is MNHEY and CDR2 SMNVEV (reference sequence). The CDR3 length is 15 residues. After removal of 5 bases from V and 8 bases from J, the junction contained 9 bases not matched to a gene. The CDR3 DNA reads as TGTGCCAGCAGTGGCCGGACAGGGGTCTTAGAAAAACTGTTTTTT. Residues: CASSGRTGVLEKLFF.